These 13 T cell receptor beta chains came from one sample sequenced in a study of blood T cells in healthy people across ages. Next came a second PCR, run for about 6 to 11 cycles, which used a sample-barcoded 5' primer along with a J-beta primer mix. TCRdb recomputed calls from the 5' RACE reads with MiXCR, one row per CDR3 protein. The table lists approximately 780,000 distinct CDR3 sequences, about a quarter of them singletons, with around 3% in the top ten. These same data were also listed under a study on T cells of mothers and their children.

Sequenced: blood. All receptors come from a boy aged 5-17 years in good health.

This clonotype has more than one count but fewer than ten. The genes are TRBV12-3 or TRBV12-4 and TRBJ2-5, with D perhaps matching TRBD1 (6 bases). V was cut by 7 bases and J by 5 bases, with 14 bases left in between. The CDR3 spans 13 residues. The CDR3 sequence: CASNPMGAETQYF. As DNA, the CDR3 is TGTGCCAGCAACCCCATGGGGGCTGAGACCCAGTACTTC.

J is TRBJ1-5 and V is TRBV20-1; weak D call: TRBD1 (5 bases). The germline CDR1 and CDR2 sequences are DFQATT and SNEGSKA (reference sequence). Deletions cut 5 bases from V and 6 bases from J, with 11 bases between. The CDR3 totals 12 residues. The CDR3 loop reads CSALGGTQPQHF. The CDR3 DNA sequence: TGCAGTGCTTTGGGGGGAACTCAGCCCCAGCATTTT.

This clonotype came up a few times. V is TRBV12-3 or TRBV12-4 and J is TRBJ1-4; TRBD1 is a possible D gene (6 bases). This CDR3 is 14 amino acids long. V was shortened by 5 bases and J by 7 bases, with 14 bases between the two germline ends. CDR3 nucleotides: TGTGCCAGCAGTACGGGGACAAGGAGTGAAAAACTGTTTTTT. Amino acids: CASSTGTRSEKLFF.

This clonotype was counted between two and nine times. The V call is TRBV20-1, the J call TRBJ2-5, with a weak D call TRBD2 (6 bases). This CDR3 comprises 14 residues. Trimming shortened V by 5 bases and J by 3 bases, and 16 bases separated the two germline ends. From germline, CDR1 is DFQATT and CDR2 SNEGSKA (reference sequence). The CDR3 reads CSAPPSRGEETQYF. In DNA, the CDR3 is TGCAGTGCTCCCCCCTCGCGGGGCGAAGAGACCCAGTACTTC.

V is TRBV12-3 or TRBV12-4 and J is TRBJ2-7, with TRBD2 matching 10 bases. V lost 4 bases to trimming and J lost 3 bases; unmatched junction nucleotides: 3. The CDR3 is made up of 14 amino acids. The CDR3 nucleotides are TGTGCCAGCAGTTACCCTAGCGGGGGCTACGAGCAGTACTTC. This codes for CASSYPSGGYEQYF.

The CDR3 DNA follows: TGTGCCAGCAGCTTCCAGGAGGGACAGACCCAGTACTTC. The encoded protein is CASSFQEGQTQYF. The chain joins TRBV11-3 to TRBJ2-5; TRBD2 is a possible D gene (6 bases). Germline V CDR1 and CDR2: SGHNT, YENEEA. V was shortened by 3 bases and J by 6 bases, with 11 bases between the two germline ends. The CDR3 spans 13 residues.

The rearrangement links TRBV27 to TRBJ2-7; D might be TRBD1 (5 bases). Gene TRBJ2-5 matches the end of the DNA better, so the J call may be wrong. Germline CDR1 MNHEY, CDR2 SMNVEV (reference sequence). The CDR3 extends over 14 amino acids. CDR3 DNA sequence: TGTGCCAGCAGTTCCATCGACAGTTCGGCGACCCAGTACTTC. It encodes CASSSIDSSATQYF.

The J gene is TRBJ2-7, the V gene TRBV3-1; weak D call: TRBD2 (5 bases). Germline lookup yields CDR1 LGHDT and CDR2 YNNKEL (reference sequence). Trimming pared 2 bases from V and 2 bases from J, leaving 7 bases between. The CDR3 has 13 amino acids. CDR3 sequence: CASSQRRAYEQYF. The CDR3 DNA sequence: TGTGCCAGCAGCCAAAGGCGGGCCTACGAGCAGTACTTC.

The rearrangement uses TRBV7-9 and TRBJ2-1, with 14 bases aligning to TRBD2. This CDR3 comprises 17 residues. The germline gives CDR1 SEHNR, CDR2 FQNEAQ (reference sequence). The V and J ends lost 5 bases and 3 bases, in that order; junction bases with no gene match: 6. The CDR3 coding sequence is TGTGCCAGCAGCCAACCGGGACTAGCGGGGGTCTACAATGAGCAGTTCTTC. Protein product: CASSQPGLAGVYNEQFF.

The chain links TRBV11-2 to TRBJ2-3, with D possibly being TRBD1 or TRBD2 (5 bases each). The ends were cut back, 5 bases at V and 3 bases at J, with 15 bases in the middle. Germline CDR1 and CDR2: SGHAT and FQNNGV. CDR3 length equals 15 residues. CDR3 DNA sequence: TGTGCCAGCAGCCCCGGGGCCAGCGAGACAGATACGCAGTATTTT. Translating it yields CASSPGASETDTQYF.

This chain connects TRBV12-3 or TRBV12-4 to TRBJ2-5; D possibly matches TRBD1 or TRBD2 (6 bases each). The CDR3 covers 15 residues. V was shortened by 5 bases and J by 1 base, with 14 bases between the two germline ends. CDR3 DNA: TGTGCCAGCAGTCCCGAGGGGGGCCTCCAAGAGACCCAGTACTTC. Amino acid sequence: CASSPEGGLQETQYF.

This clonotype appeared a few times. This chain uses TRBV5-5 with TRBJ2-3; TRBD2 might be the D (5 bases). This CDR3 spans 16 amino acids. Germline V gene data show CDR1 as SGHKS and CDR2 as YYEKEE (reference sequence). The V and J ends lost 9 bases and 3 bases respectively, with 23 bases between them. This CDR3 reads CANSHWRSIGTDTQYF. The DNA for the CDR3 is TGTGCCAACAGTCATTGGAGGTCAATAGGGACAGATACGCAGTATTTT.

This clonotype was counted a few times. The chain combines TRBV6-5 with TRBJ1-6; a weak D match, TRBD1 (5 bases). In germline, CDR1 is MNHEY, CDR2 SVGAGI. The CDR3 is 13 residues long. Between the trimmed V and J ends, which lost 8 bases and 7 bases, there was a span of 12 bases. The CDR3 bases are TGTGCCAGCTACCGGGACGGCAATTCACCCCTCCACTTT. This sequence encodes CASYRDGNSPLHF.